This TCR beta chain was sequenced during a study of shared clonotypes between healthy human individuals. Whole-study findings and limits: Estimated richness values were generally larger in naive subsets than in memory subsets. Generation probability values for non-shared clonotypes were lower than those for clonotypes shared by all four donors.

The repertoire was sequenced with immunoSEQ multiplex PCR; TCRdb's copy has only in-frame clones and lacks some. The sample records roughly 700,000 clones, about 74% being singletons. Turning to this clone: Its antigen is as yet unknown.

V lost 6 bases and J lost 5, with 8 bases in between. Germline V gene sequence: CDR1 SNHLY, CDR2 FYNNEI. The CDR3 is made up of 12 amino acids. This rearrangement joins TRBV2 to TRBJ1-5, with D perhaps matching TRBD1 (5 bases). Sequenced sample: memory CD4+ T cells sorted from blood. Subset denoted: CD45RA-negative fraction. This TCR was recovered from a woman under 40 in good health. The CDR3 loop is CASRGEDQPQHF. The CDR3 region has the DNA TGTGCCAGCAGGGGGGAAGATCAGCCCCAGCATTTT.